This record looks at one T cell receptor beta chain sequence and its context. Its antigen is not identified. Germline CDR1 LNHNV, CDR2 YYDKDF (reference sequence). Between the trimmed V and J ends, which lost 2 bases and 8 bases, there was a span of 18 bases. The length of the CDR3 is 15 residues. This sample was included in a study of PD-L1 blockade in urothelial cancer. About the study: Patients went on atezolizumab around 2014, receiving 1,200 mg intravenously every 3 weeks. Blood was evaluated 3 weeks (second dose) and 6 weeks after therapy began. T cells were recovered from blood samples at a median of around 140,000. Study-wide findings and caveats: Expansion of tumor-associated blood clones at 3 weeks was greater in durable-benefit patients.

Measured with immunoSEQ multiplex PCR; TCRdb has only the in-frame clones, and not every one. The sample records around 45,000 clones, around 90% being singletons. The receptor's source is a woman aged 55-70 years with urothelial cancer. The V and J genes are TRBV15 and TRBJ1-1; D remains ambiguous. The input for sequencing was PBMCs, taken around atezolizumab (anti-PD-L1) treatment. CDR3 nucleotide sequence: TGTGCCACCAGCAGAAAAAACCAAGCAGCGGGAGAAGCTTTCTTT. This gives the protein CATSRKNQAAGEAFF.